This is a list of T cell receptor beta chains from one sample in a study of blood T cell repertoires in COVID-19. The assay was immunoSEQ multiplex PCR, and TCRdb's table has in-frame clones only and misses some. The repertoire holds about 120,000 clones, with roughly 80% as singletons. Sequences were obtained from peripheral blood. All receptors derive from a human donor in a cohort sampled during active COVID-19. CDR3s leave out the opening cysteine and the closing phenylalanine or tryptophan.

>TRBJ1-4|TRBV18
ASSPKQGYEKLF
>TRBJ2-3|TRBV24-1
ATSAMTSGGARQY
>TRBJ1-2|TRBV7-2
ASSPDRTYGYT
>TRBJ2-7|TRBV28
ASSQRVYREKQY
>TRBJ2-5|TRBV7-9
ASSLADRITQETQY
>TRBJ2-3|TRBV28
ASSLSLLFSGGADTQY
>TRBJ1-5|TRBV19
ASTRGQAQPQH
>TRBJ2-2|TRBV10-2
ASSAGGRTGELF
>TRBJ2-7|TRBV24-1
ATSDTRLDSSPYEQY
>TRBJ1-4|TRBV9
ASSGQIGQIEKLF
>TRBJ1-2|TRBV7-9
ASERGGSGVYGYT
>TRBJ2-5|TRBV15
ATSRDRAGGETQY
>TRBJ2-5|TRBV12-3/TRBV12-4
ASSLDQAQY
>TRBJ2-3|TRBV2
ASSEEAGSSTDTQY
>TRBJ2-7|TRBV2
ASRNGGEYEQY
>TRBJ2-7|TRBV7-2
ASSPMGTGGYEQY
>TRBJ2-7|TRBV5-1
ASSLEQGPYYEQY
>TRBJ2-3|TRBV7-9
ASSSRPGQPLITDTQY
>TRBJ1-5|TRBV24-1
ATSDLRSGTGGEQPQH
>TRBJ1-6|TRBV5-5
ASSTGLDNSPLH
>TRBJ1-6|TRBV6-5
ASSAGGPSPLH
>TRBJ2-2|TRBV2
ASMRTSGDTGELF
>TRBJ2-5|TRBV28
ASSSGQAYQETQY
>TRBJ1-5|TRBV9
ASSVGGPNQPQH
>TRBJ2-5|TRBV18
ASSPPGQGLETQY
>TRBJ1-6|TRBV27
ASSLSRLGTPNSPLH
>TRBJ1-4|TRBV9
ASSVEGANEKLF
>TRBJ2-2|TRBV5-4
ASRGQPHTGELF
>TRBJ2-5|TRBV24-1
ATGGNSGVQETQY
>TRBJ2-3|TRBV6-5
AISGGTGTDTQY
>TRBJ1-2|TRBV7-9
ASSRGQFYGYT
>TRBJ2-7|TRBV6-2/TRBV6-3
ASSHQGQLYEQY
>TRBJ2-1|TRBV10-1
ASSESKSQWNEQF
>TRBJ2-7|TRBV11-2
ASSLGLAVSYEQY
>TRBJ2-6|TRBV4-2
ASSDPDRTAGANVLT
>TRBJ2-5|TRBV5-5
ASSRPDRAIQETQY
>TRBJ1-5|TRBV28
ASSSLSGVQPQH